One sample yielded the 5 T cell receptor beta chains listed below, sequenced in a study of T cell responses to AZD1222 COVID-19 vaccine. Method: immunoSEQ multiplex PCR; TCRdb's copy keeps in-frame clones and lacks some. Among some 250,000 clones listed, 90% to 95% were seen once. Sequenced material: peripheral blood, taken 28 days after the second AZD1222 dose. The receptors come from an adult who received the AZD1222 COVID-19 vaccine.

With regard to this clone: Other DNA sequences from this sample encode an identical CDR3 as well. This chain joins TRBV27 and TRBJ2-7; D is uncertain. V was trimmed by 3 bases and J by 0 bases, leaving 6 bases between them. CDR1 and CDR2 from the germline V gene are MNHEY and SMNVEV (reference sequence). The CDR3 extends over 13 amino acids. CDR3 nucleotides: TGTGCCAGCAGTTTTTCTAGCTCCTACGAGCAGTACTTC. It specifies CASSFSSSYEQYF.

The rearrangement joins TRBV7-2 to TRBJ2-1; 7 bases line up with TRBD2. The germline V gene encodes CDR1 SGHTA and CDR2 FQGNSA. V dropped 3 bases and J dropped 9; count of bases not matched to a gene: 5. The CDR3 sequence is 13 residues long. CDR3 nucleotides: TGTGCCAGCAGCTTGGGTATAGCGGGTGAGCAGTTCTTC. It encodes CASSLGIAGEQFF. The full variable domain, its missing parts supplied by reference TRBV7-2 and TRBJ2-1, is GAGVSQSPSNKVTEKGKDVELRCDPISGHTALYWYRQSLGQGLEFLIYFQGNSAPDKSGLPSDRFSAERTGGSVSTLTIQRTQQEDSAVYLCASSLGIAGEQFFGPGTRLTVL.

This clone appeared a single time. V is TRBV28 and J is TRBJ1-2; D is uncertain. With 2 bases removed from V and 4 bases from J, the gap between germline ends came to 11 bases. Looked up from germline, CDR1 is MDHEN and CDR2 is SYDVKM. The CDR3 spans 14 residues. The CDR3 DNA follows: TGTGCCAGCAGTTTAGGACGATCCCTCTATGGCTACACCTTC. This translates into CASSLGRSLYGYTF.

DNA for the CDR3: TGTGCCCGGGACAGGGTCAGGGGCACTGAAGCTTTCTTT. Its protein product is CARDRVRGTEAFF. V and J are TRBV30 and TRBJ1-1; 9 bases are shared with TRBD1. The CDR3 has 13 residues. V lost 8 bases and J lost 4; bases outside the gene matches: 8. Germline CDR1 is GTSNPN and CDR2 is SVGIG (reference sequence).

The rearrangement uses TRBV4-2 and TRBJ2-2; either TRBD1 or TRBD2 may fit D (5 bases each). Trimming removed 0 bases at V and 1 base at J, with 12 bases between. This CDR3 is 17 amino acids long. Germline V gene sequence: CDR1 LGHNA, CDR2 YNFKEQ. Here the CDR3 DNA reads TGTGCCAGCAGCCAAGAGCATCCGGGACGGAACACCGGGGAGCTGTTTTTT. Its translation is CASSQEHPGRNTGELFF.